Shown below are 6 T cell receptor beta chains from a single sample sequenced in a study of blood T cell repertoires in COVID-19. TCRdb's table, derived via immunoSEQ multiplex PCR, lists solely in-frame clones and lacks some. The table records under 200,000 clones, 88% of them present only once. Sequencing used peripheral blood. Receptor source: a man aged 18-30 years with active or convalescent COVID-19.

The CDR3 reads CASTDRAGDSRSLHF. In DNA, the CDR3 is TGTGCCAGTACCGACAGGGCAGGGGATTCGCGGTCCCTCCACTTT. The chain carries TRBV19 and TRBJ1-6, with 7 bases lining up with TRBD1. The CDR3 contains 15 residues. J gave up 14 bases and V 7 bases, and 17 bases lay outside the gene matches. Germline V CDR1 and CDR2: LNHDA, SQIVND (reference sequence).

The chain carries TRBV2 and TRBJ2-3, with TRBD2 matching 13 bases. CDR1 is SNHLY, CDR2 FYNNEI, per germline. V shed 4 bases and J 13 bases; nucleotides not matched to a gene: 8. This CDR3 comprises 14 residues. CDR3 in DNA: TGTGCCAGCAGTGCCCGACTAGCGGGGGGCCGCAAGTATTTT. Translation: CASSARLAGGRKYF. The entire variable domain, with the rest obtained from reference TRBV2 and TRBJ2-3, is as follows: EPEVTQTPSHQVTQMGQEVILRCVPISNHLYFYWYRQILGQKVEFLVSFYNNEISEKSEIFDDQFSVERPDGSNFTLKIRSTKLEDSAMYFCASSARLAGGRKYFGPGTRLTVL.

J is TRBJ2-7 and V is TRBV2, with 7 bases aligning to TRBD1. The V and J ends lost 7 bases and 6 bases, in that order; junction bases with no gene match: 9. CDR3 length equals 13 residues. Per the germline V gene, CDR1 is SNHLY and CDR2 is FYNNEI. CDR3 sequence (DNA): TGTGCCAGCACCCCGGACAGGACTCCCGAGCAGTACTTC. Amino acids: CASTPDRTPEQYF.

The chain uses TRBV29-1 and TRBJ1-2; TRBD1 aligns across 7 bases. The length of the CDR3 is 12 residues. The V gene end was trimmed by 7 bases and the J gene end by 8 bases; junction bases not matched to a gene: 10. The germline V gene has CDR1 SQVTM and CDR2 ANQGSEA. The CDR3 region has the DNA TGCAGCGCTCATCAGGGGGTCTCGGGCTACACCTTC. As protein: CSAHQGVSGYTF.

This sequence joins TRBV7-9 and TRBJ2-2; D may be TRBD2 (6 bases). Trimming shortened V by 6 bases and J by 4 bases, and 12 bases separated the two germline ends. This CDR3 comprises 14 residues. In germline, CDR1 is SEHNR, CDR2 FQNEAQ (reference sequence). The CDR3 DNA reads TGTGCCAGCAGAGGCGGGACGGCCACCGGGGAGCTGTTTTTT. Translation gives CASRGGTATGELFF.

In its sample, this clone was seen a few times. The chain combines TRBV2 with TRBJ2-2; 7 bases are shared with TRBD1. The CDR3 runs to 15 residues. The J segment lost 3 bases and the V segment lost 4 bases, leaving 5 bases of the junction unmatched. Germline CDR1 and CDR2: SNHLY and FYNNEI. In DNA form, the CDR3 reads TGTGCCAGCAGTGCGCGTAGGGGGCACACCGGGGAGCTGTTTTTT. It is translated as CASSARRGHTGELFF. The whole variable domain, filled in from reference TRBV2 and TRBJ2-2, reads EPEVTQTPSHQVTQMGQEVILRCVPISNHLYFYWYRQILGQKVEFLVSFYNNEISEKSEIFDDQFSVERPDGSNFTLKIRSTKLEDSAMYFCASSARRGHTGELFFGEGSRLTVL.